Sequencing of this TCR beta chain was carried out in a study of CD8 T cell repertoires and HIV-1 epitope variants. Study overall: Each of Twenty-five Gag and Nef epitope peptides stimulated a separate culture. Control wells had CMV/EBV/flu peptides, negative Ebola AY9, or no peptide. Epitopes were three Gag families plus Nef HW9 and YT9.

Sequencing was performed with immunoSEQ multiplex PCR; in TCRdb, only in-frame clones are kept and a portion is missing. The sample comprises 5,000 to 7,000 clones, approximately 60% of which are singletons, and around 41% rests with the top ten. In this sample, this clone turned up once. Its antigen is as yet unknown. Looked up from germline, CDR1 is SGHRS and CDR2 is YFSETQ. The CDR3 is 14 amino acids. V was pared by 2 bases and J by 2 bases, with 10 bases between. V is TRBV5-1 and J is TRBJ2-5; D gene uncertain. The TCR originated in a male donor with HIV. The sample was cultured CD8+ T cells derived from PBMCs. CDR3 nucleotides: TGCGCCAGCAGCTTTAACCAAGTACAAGAGACCCAGTACTTC. This sequence encodes CASSFNQVQETQYF.